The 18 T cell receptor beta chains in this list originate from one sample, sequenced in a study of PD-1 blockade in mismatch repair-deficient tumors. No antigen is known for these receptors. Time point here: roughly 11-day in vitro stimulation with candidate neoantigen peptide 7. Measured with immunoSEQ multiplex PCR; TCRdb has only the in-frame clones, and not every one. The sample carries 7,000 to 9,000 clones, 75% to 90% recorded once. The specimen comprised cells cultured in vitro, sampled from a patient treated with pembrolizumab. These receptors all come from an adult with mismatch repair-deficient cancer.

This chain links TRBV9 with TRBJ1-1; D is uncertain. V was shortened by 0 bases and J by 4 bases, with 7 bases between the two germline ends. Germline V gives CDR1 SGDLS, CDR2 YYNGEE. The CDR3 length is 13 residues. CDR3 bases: TGTGCCAGCAGCGTAGCCCCGAGCACTGAAGCTTTCTTT. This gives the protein CASSVAPSTEAFF.

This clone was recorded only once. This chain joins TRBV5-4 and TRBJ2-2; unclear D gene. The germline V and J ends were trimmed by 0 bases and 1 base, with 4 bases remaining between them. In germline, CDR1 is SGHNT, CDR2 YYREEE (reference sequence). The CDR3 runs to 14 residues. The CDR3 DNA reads TGTGCCAGCAGCTTGGAAGGGAACACCGGGGAGCTGTTTTTT. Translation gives CASSLEGNTGELFF.

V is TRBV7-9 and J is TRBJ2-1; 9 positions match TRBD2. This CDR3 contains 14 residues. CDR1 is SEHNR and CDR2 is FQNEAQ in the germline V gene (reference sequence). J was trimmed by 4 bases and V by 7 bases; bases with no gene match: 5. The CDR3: CASTGTSSYNEQFF. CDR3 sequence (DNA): TGTGCCAGCACAGGGACTAGCAGTTACAATGAGCAGTTCTTC.

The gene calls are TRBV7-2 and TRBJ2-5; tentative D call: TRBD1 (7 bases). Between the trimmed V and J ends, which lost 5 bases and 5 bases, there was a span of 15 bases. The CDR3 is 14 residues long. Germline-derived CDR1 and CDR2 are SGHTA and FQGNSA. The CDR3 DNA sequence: TGTGCCAGCAGCCGCCAGGGGGGCGGGGAGACCCAGTACTTC. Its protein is CASSRQGGGETQYF.

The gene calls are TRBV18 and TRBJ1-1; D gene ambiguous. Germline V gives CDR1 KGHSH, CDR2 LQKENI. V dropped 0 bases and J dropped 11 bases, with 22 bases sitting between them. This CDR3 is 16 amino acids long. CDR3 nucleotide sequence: TGTGCCAGCTCACCACCTAGGGCCGGTAAAGAACAAGGCGCTTTCTTT. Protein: CASSPPRAGKEQGAFF.

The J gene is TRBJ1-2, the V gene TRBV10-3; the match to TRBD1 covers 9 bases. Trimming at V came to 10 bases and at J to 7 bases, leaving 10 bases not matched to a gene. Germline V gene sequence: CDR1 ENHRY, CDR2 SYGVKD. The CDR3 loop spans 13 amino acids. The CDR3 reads CATDGTGRGGYTF. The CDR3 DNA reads TGTGCCACCGACGGGACAGGGAGGGGTGGCTACACCTTC.

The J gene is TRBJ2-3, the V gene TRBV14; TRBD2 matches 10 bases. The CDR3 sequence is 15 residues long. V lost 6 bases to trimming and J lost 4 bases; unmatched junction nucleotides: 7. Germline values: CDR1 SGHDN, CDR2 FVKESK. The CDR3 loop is CASRPASGSSDTQYF. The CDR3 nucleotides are TGTGCCAGCAGACCCGCTAGCGGGAGTTCAGATACGCAGTATTTT. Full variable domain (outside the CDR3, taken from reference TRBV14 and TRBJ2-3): EAGVTQFPSHSVIEKGQTVTLRCDPISGHDNLYWYRRVMGKEIKFLLHFVKESKQDESGMPNNRFLAERTGGTYSTLKVQPAELEDSGVYFCASRPASGSSDTQYFGPGTRLTVL.

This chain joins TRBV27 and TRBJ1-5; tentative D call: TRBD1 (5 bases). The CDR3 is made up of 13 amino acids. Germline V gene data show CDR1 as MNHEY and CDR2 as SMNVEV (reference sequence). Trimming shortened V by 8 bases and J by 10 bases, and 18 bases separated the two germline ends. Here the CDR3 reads CASPALGRGPQHF. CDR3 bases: TGTGCCAGCCCCGCTTTGGGGCGAGGTCCCCAGCATTTT.

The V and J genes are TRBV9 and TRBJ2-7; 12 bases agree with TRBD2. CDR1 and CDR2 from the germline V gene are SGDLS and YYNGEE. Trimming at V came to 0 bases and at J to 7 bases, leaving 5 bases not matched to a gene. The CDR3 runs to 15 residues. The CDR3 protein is CASSVDPSGRGEQYF. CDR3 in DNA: TGTGCCAGCAGCGTAGATCCTAGCGGGAGGGGTGAGCAGTACTTC.

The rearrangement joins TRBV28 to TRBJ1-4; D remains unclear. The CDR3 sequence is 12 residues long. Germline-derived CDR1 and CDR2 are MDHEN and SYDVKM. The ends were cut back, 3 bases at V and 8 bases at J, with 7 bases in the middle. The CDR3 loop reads CASSLGYEKLFF. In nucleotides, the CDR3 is TGTGCCAGCAGTTTGGGGTACGAAAAACTGTTTTTT.

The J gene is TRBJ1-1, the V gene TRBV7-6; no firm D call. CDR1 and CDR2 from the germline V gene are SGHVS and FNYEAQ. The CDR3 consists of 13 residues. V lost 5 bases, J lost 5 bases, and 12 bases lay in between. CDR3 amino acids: CASSPRMATEAFF. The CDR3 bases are TGTGCCAGCAGCCCGAGAATGGCGACTGAAGCTTTCTTT.

CDR3 amino acids: CASSHSGTNTGELFF. In nucleotides, the CDR3 is TGCGCCAGCAGCCATAGCGGAACGAACACCGGGGAGCTGTTTTTT. This rearrangement joins TRBV4-1 to TRBJ2-2, with D maybe TRBD2 (6 bases). Germline V gene sequence: CDR1 MGHRA, CDR2 YSYEKL. The CDR3 loop spans 15 amino acids. The V end lost 3 bases, the J end lost 0 bases, and 8 bases lay between the germline ends.

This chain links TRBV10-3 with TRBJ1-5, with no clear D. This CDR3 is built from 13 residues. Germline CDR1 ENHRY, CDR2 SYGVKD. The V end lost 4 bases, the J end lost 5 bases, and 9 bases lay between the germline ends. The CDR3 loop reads CAISVEGDQPQHF. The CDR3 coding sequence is TGTGCCATCAGTGTAGAGGGCGATCAGCCCCAGCATTTT.

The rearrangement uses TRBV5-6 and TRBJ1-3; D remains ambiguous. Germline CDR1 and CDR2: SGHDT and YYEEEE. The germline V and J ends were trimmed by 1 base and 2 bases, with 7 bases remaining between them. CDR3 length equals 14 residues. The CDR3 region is CASSLRGAGNTIYF. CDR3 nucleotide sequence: TGTGCCAGCAGCTTGCGGGGAGCTGGAAACACCATATATTTT.

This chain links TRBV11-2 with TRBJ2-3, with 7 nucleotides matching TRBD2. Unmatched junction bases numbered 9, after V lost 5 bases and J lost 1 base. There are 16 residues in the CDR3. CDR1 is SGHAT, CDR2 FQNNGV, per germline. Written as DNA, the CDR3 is TGTGCCAGCAGCATGAGGCGGGAGTCGCGCACAGATACGCAGTATTTT. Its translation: CASSMRRESRTDTQYF.

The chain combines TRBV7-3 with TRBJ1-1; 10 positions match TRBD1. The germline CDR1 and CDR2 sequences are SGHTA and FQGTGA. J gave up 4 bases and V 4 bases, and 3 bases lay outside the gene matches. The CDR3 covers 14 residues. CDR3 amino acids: CASSSGQGTTEAFF. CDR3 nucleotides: TGTGCCAGCAGCTCGGGACAGGGGACCACTGAAGCTTTCTTT.

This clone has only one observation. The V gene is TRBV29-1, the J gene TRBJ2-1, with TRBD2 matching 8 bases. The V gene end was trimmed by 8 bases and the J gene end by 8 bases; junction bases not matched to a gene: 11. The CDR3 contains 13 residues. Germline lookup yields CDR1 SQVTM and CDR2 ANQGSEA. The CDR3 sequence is CSSERESLDEQFF. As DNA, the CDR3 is TGCAGCTCTGAGCGGGAGAGCCTCGATGAGCAGTTCTTC.

CDR3 DNA: TGCGCCAGCAGCCTCCAGACCCAAGAGACCCAGTACTTC. It is translated as CASSLQTQETQYF. V and J are TRBV5-1 and TRBJ2-5; no definite D call. This CDR3 is built from 13 residues. CDR1 and CDR2 from the germline V gene are SGHRS and YFSETQ. The V and J ends lost 4 bases and 1 base respectively, with 8 bases between them. Supplemented by reference TRBV5-1 and TRBJ2-5, the full variable domain reads KAGVTQTPRYLIKTRGQQVTLSCSPISGHRSVSWYQQTPGQGLQFLFEYFSETQRNKGNFPGRFSGRQFSNSRSEMNVSTLELGDSALYLCASSLQTQETQYFGPGTRLLVL.